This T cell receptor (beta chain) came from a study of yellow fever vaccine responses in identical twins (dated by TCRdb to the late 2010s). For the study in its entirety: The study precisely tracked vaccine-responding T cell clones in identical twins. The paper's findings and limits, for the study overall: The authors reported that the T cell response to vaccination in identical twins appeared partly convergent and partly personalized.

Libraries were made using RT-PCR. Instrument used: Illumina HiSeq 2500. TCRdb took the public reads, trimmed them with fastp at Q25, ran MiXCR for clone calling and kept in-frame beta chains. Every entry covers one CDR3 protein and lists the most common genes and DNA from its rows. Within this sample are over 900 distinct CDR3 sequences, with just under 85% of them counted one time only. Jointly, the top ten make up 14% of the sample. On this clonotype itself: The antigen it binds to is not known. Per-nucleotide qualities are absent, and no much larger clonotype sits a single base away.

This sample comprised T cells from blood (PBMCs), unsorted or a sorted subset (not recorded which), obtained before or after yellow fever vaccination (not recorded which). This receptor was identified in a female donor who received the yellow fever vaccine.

The nucleotides read TGTGCCACCAGCGGACGGACAGGGGGGGAGCAGCCCCAGCATTTT. It is translated as CATSGRTGGEQPQHF. In this chain, TRBV15 is recombined with TRBJ1-5; the junction holds 10 bases that match TRBD1. Measured from the cysteine to the phenylalanine, the CDR3 is 15 residues long. Only the CDR3 DNA is retained, 45 bases long and in frame from the first base. After removal of 5 bases from V and 7 bases from J, the junction retains 8 bases not matched to a gene. Based on the germline V gene (reference sequence), the CDR1 and CDR2 sequences are LNHNV and YYDKDF. With all but the CDR3 taken from the reference TRBV15 and TRBJ1-5 genes, the full variable domain is: DAMVIQNPRYQVTQFGKPVTLSCSQTLNHNVMYWYQQKSSQAPKLLFHYYDKDFNNEADTPDNFQSRRPNTSFCFLDIRSPGLGDTAMYLCATSGRTGGEQPQHFGDGTRLSIL.